This TCR beta chain derives from a study of T cell responses to AZD1222 COVID-19 vaccine. Overall study findings and caveats: Nearly half of spike-specific TCRs reportedly target unmutated variant regions.

The CDR3 contains 13 residues. V was shortened by 8 bases and J by 2 bases, with 10 bases between the two germline ends. Germline CDR1 and CDR2: PRHDT and FYEKMQ (reference sequence). A word on this clone: As yet, its antigen is unknown.

Only in-frame clones appear in the TCRdb table, and some are missing; sequencing was by immunoSEQ multiplex PCR. Seen here are about 92,000 clones, approximately 87% observed once, and the top ten hold about a quarter. The rearrangement uses TRBV13 and TRBJ2-4; D perhaps matches TRBD1 (6 bases). The sequence derives from an adult in good health. The starting material was peripheral blood, obtained on day 0 of AZD1222 vaccination. CDR3 coding DNA: TGTGCCAGCCAGGGGATGTCCAAAAACATTCAGTACTTC. It codes for CASQGMSKNIQYF.